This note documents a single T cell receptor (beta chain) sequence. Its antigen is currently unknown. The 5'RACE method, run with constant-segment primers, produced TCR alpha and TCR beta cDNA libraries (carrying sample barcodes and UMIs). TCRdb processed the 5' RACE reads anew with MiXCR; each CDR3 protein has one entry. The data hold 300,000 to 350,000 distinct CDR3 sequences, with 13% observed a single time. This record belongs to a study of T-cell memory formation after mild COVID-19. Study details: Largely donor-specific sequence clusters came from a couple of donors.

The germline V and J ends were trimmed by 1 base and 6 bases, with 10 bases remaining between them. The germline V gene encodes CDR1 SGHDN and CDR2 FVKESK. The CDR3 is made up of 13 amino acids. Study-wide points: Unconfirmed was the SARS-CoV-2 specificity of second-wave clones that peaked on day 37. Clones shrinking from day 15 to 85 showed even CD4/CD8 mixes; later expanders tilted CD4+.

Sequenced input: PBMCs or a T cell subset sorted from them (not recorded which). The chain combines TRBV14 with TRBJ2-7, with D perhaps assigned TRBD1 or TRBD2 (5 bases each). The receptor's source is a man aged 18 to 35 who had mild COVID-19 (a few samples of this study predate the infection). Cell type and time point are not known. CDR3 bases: TGTGCCAGCAGCCAAGTCGAGAGGGGCGAGCAGTACTTC. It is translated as CASSQVERGEQYF.